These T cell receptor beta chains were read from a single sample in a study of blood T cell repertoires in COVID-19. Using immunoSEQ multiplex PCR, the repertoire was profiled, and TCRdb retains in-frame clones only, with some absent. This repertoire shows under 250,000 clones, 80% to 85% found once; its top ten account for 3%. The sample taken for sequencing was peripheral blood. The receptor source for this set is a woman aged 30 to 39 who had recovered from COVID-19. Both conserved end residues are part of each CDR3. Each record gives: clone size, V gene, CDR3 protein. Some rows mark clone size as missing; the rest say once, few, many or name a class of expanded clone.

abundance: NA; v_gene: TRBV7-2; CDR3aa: CASNRQEKNIQYF
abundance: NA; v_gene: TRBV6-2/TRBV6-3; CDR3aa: CASSTLDEQFF
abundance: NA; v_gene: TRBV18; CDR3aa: CASSPPQDRNTGELFF
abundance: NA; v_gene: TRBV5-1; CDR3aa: CASSSAYRTLGYTF
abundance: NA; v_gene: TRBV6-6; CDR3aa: CASSLKPGLAGDGAKNIQYF
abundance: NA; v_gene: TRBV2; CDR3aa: CASRGTNNQPQHF
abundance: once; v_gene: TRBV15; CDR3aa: CATSRGPPLSNEQFF
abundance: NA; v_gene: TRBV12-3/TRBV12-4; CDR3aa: CASSGSGNTIYF
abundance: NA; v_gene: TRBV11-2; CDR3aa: CASSPYSGTYNEQFF
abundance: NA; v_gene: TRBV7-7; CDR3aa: CASSPGTSGSADTQYF
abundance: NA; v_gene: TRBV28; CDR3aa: CASRKREYNEQFF
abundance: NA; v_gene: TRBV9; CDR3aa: CASSVGTGAEKLFF
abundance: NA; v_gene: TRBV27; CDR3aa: CASSLSPASGSRGGELFF
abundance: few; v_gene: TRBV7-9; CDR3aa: CASSGDRGNSPLHF
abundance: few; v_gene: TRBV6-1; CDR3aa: CASSESGRDEQFF
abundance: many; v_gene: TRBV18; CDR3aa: CASSPPPEGSYGYTF
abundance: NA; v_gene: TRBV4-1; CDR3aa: CASSQGLSGPYTDTQYF
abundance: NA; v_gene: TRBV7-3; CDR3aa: CASSGGSPKFF
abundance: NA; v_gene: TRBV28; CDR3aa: CASSPGLAGNEQFF
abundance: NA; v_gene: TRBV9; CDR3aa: CASSDSRGQPQHF
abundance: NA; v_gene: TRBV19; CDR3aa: CASSPGSGVVKNIQYF
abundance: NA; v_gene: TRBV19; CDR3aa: CASSIGGSLPGELFF
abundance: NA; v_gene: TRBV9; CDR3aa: CASSGQGNSYNEQFF